This T cell receptor beta chain was retrieved from a study of cytomegalovirus exposure and HLA in healthy donors. General study points: Associated with cytomegalovirus, according to the listing, were fewer than 200 TCR beta chains. The classifier reportedly diagnosed cytomegalovirus status with high specificity and sensitivity. TCR clusters originating in the first cohort tended to co-occur in the roughly 120 validation repertoires, according to a later analysis. Testing in vitro showed three CMV-associated chains specific for CMV antigens.

This CDR3 is built from 13 residues. With V trimmed by 9 bases and J by 6 bases, 7 bases remained unmatched. Germline loops: CDR1 LNHDA, CDR2 SQIVND (reference sequence). Profiled with immunoSEQ multiplex PCR; TCRdb holds only in-frame clones, not every one. Among approximately 280,000 clones listed, 80% to 90% were seen once. Note on this clone: Its antigen is undetermined.

This TCR came from a woman aged 18 to 35 in good health and CMV-seronegative. V gene TRBV19 combines with J gene TRBJ1-2, with 10 nucleotides matching TRBD1. Material for sequencing was PBMCs. The CDR3 bases are TGTGCCAGCCGGATCGACAGGGGGCATGGCTACACCTTC. Encoded protein: CASRIDRGHGYTF.